Listed here is a single T cell receptor beta chain. Many counts were recorded for this clone. Its antigen is currently not known. No base qualities exist here, and no much larger clone lies one base off it. This sample stems from a study of blood T cell repertoires in COVID-19 (dated by TCRdb to about 2020). About the study as a whole: Collaborator samples came from the United States, Italy and Spain and covered acute and convalescent phases of COVID-19. The prospective study material was composed of cDNA or gDNA derived from T cells, B-cell-depleted T cells, or PBMCs. A freely available public database, intended as a resource for researchers studying the immune response to SARS-CoV-2, is where the repertoires were released. The samples were drawn from two sources: the first 160 participants of the ongoing ImmuneRACE study, and 950 to 1,500 subjects contributed by 6 global collaborators. Where available, HLA class I and class II types were taken from metadata supplied by the sample provider and were not determined by assay-based typing. Deeply sampled blood TCRbeta repertoires from subjects exposed to, actively infected with, or recovered from COVID-19 were included in the dataset. The sample metadata nearly always contained a de-identified subject ID, COVID-19 status, age in years and sex. Here is what the overall study found, with its caveats: The quantity of clinical and demographic metadata differed by source and by participant and was supplied without curation.

TCRbeta CDR3 regions were amplified from genomic DNA using the immunoSEQ Assay, a bias-controlled multiplex PCR. As for the authors' bioinformatics: The number of nucleated cells in each sample was estimated by amplification of reference gene primers within the assay. Sequence reads were collapsed and filtered to measure the absolute abundance of every unique TCRbeta CDR3 rearrangement. Productive Simpson clonality was computed per sample as the square root of Simpson's diversity index over productive rearrangements. Here the immuneACCESS table is served through TCRdb, limited to in-frame sequences with V and J called. Missing clones are a known gap in these copies; in checked studies unresolved V genes cover under half, and the rest lacks a known reason. V and J calls and clone size are copied from that table; D and trimming were computed from the DNA. This sample holds roughly 80,000 clones; about 85% were observed only once. The top ten clonotypes cover approximately 9.1% of the sample.

Whole blood was collected in K2EDTA tubes by collaborating institutions according to the institutions' own protocols. Collaborator samples were shipped for TCRbeta analysis as frozen whole blood, isolated PBMCs, or DNA extracted from either sample type. CDR1 and CDR2, per the germline V gene, are MNHNS and SASEGT. Spanning cysteine to phenylalanine, the CDR3 consists of 16 amino acids. CDR3 DNA only is kept here, 48 bases in frame from base 1. V gives up 3 bases and J gives up 0 bases, and the segment between their germline ends measures 13 bases. The chain was built from TRBV6-1 and TRBJ2-3, and possibly TRBD1, on 5 matching bases. The sequencing sample was made of peripheral blood. The receptor comes from a human donor in a cohort sampled during active COVID-19. The DNA sequence reads TGTGCCAGCAGTGATAGGGGAACACTTAGCACAGATACGCAGTATTTT. Its translation reads: CASSDRGTLSTDTQYF.